This T cell receptor beta chain is from a study of T-cell memory formation after mild COVID-19. Whole-study context: Largely donor-specific TCR clusters were found.

Study-wide points: In second-wave clones peaking day 37, SARS-CoV-2 specificity remained unconfirmed. Some responding clones appeared in pre-infection memory, suggesting cross-reactive memory joined.

Germline V gene lookup returns CDR1 SGHRS and CDR2 YFSETQ. The V end was cut by 0 bases, the J end by 0 bases, with 5 bases between. The CDR3 consists of 14 residues. By its share, this clonotype is medium-sized. Its specificity is not known. TCRdb analysed the 5' RACE reads with MiXCR anew, one entry per CDR3 protein. The sample contains more than 100,000 distinct CDR3 sequences, roughly 6% of which appear only once. This sequence was found in an adult woman who had mild COVID-19 (a few samples of this study predate the infection). Cell type and time point are not known. This sequence joins TRBV5-1 and TRBJ2-3; possibly TRBD2 for D (5 bases). The specimen sequenced was PBMCs or a T cell subset sorted from them (not recorded which). Here the CDR3 reads CASSLGTSTDTQYF. CDR3 bases: TGCGCCAGCAGCTTGGGGACTAGCACAGATACGCAGTATTTT.